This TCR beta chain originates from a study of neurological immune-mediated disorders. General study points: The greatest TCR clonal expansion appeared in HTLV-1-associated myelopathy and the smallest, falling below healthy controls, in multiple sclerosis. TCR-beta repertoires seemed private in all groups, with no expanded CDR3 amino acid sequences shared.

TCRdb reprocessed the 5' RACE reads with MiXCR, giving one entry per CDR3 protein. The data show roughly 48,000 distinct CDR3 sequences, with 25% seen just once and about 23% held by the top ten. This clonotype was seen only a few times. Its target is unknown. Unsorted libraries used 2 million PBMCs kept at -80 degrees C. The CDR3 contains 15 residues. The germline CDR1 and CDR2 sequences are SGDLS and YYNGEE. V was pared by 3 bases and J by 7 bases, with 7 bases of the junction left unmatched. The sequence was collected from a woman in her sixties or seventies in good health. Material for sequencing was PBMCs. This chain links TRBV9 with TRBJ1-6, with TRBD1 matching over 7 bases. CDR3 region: CASSGGDRRNSPLHF. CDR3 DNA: TGTGCCAGCAGCGGAGGGGACAGAAGAAATTCACCCCTCCACTTT.